This TCR beta chain was captured in a study of shared clonotypes between healthy human individuals. For this clone: Its antigen is not identified.

Study conclusions and caveats: The low donor count limited represented genetic and exposure-history diversity.

Study donors comprised healthy, HIV-negative adults devoid of recent acute infection or vaccination. Researchers partitioned CD4+ cells into CD45RA+ naive and CD45RA-negative memory subsets. This CDR3 has 14 residues. The germline V gene has CDR1 PRHDT and CDR2 FYEKMQ (reference sequence). Trimming at V came to 1 base and at J to 9 bases, leaving 5 bases not matched to a gene. Assay used: immunoSEQ multiplex PCR; TCRdb lists only in-frame clones, some missing. The data hold about a million clones, with about 77% observed a single time. Sequencing was carried out using memory CD4+ T cells sorted from blood. Sample subset: CD45RA-negative fraction. The receptor's source is a man between 18 and 29 years old in good health. V is TRBV13 and J is TRBJ2-1; 8 bases map to TRBD1. CDR3 nucleotide sequence: TGTGCCAGCAGCTTAGATCAGGGGGCGGGTGAGCAGTTCTTC. It translates to CASSLDQGAGEQFF.